In its sample, the clone carrying this TCR beta chain was seen many times. Its cognate antigen is unknown. Germline assignment: CDR1 SGHRS and CDR2 YFSETQ. The CDR3 is 19 amino acids. Trimming left V 0 bases short and J 0 bases short, with 19 bases between. Unique molecular identifiers tagged every individual TCR cDNA molecule. TCRdb reprocessed the 5' RACE reads via MiXCR and lists one record per CDR3 protein. The sample lists more than 95,000 distinct CDR3 sequences, 12% occurring once. This entry comes from a study of spatial heterogeneity in lung cancer. Study summary: A unique TCR and UMI combination showed up more than ten times in raw reads, on average.

The time point was: blood at routine non-recurrence follow-up after resection. Whole RNA from tumor, nontumor lung or frozen PBMC was sequenced unsorted. General observations from the study: Whereas they appeared in blood less at follow-up, ubiquitous expanded tumor TCRs appeared there more at resection.

The TCR comes from a male donor with early-stage non-small cell lung cancer. Source: PBMCs, taken at follow-up. This chain uses TRBV5-1 with TRBJ2-4; no definite D call. The CDR3 loop is CASSLASIKGSLAKNIQYF. The CDR3 DNA is TGCGCCAGCAGCTTGGCCAGCATAAAGGGCTCTTTAGCCAAAAACATTCAGTACTTC.